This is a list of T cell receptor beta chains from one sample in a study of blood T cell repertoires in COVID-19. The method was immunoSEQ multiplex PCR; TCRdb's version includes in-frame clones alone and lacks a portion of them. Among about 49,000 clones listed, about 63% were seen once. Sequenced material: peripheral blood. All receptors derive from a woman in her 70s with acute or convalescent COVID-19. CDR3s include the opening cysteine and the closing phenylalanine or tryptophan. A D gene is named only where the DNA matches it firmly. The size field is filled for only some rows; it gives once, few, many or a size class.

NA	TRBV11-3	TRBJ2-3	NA	TGTGCCAGCAGGGCCGCGGGTCGGGCAGATACGCAGTATTTT	CASRAAGRADTQYF
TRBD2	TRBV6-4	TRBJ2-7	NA	TGTGCCAGCAGTGCTAGCGGGGGGGCCTACGAGCAGTACTTC	CASSASGGAYEQYF
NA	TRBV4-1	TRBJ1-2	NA	TGCGCCAGCAGCCAAGGCCTTGTTTGGGGGGGCGGCTACACCTTC	CASSQGLVWGGGYTF
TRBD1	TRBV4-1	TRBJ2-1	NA	TGCGCCAGCAGCCTCCCAGGGGGCGAGAGTGTGAAGTTCTTC	CASSLPGGESVKFF
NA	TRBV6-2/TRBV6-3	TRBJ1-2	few	TGTGCCAGCAGTTCCGACAGGAAGGGCGGCTACACCTTC	CASSSDRKGGYTF
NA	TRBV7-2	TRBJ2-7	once	TGTGCCAGCAGCTTAGCCGTCGCCGGGACACTATACGAGCAGTACTTC	CASSLAVAGTLYEQYF
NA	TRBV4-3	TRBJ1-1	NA	TGCGCCAGCAGCCAATTAGCAGCGAACACTGAAGCTTTCTTT	CASSQLAANTEAFF
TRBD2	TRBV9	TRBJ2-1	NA	TGTGCCAGCAGCCCGAGAATAATAGCGGGTTCCAGCTACAATGAGCAGTTCTTC	CASSPRIIAGSSYNEQFF
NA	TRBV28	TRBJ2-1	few	TGTGCCAGCGGCCCCCTCAATGAGCAGTTCTTC	CASGPLNEQFF
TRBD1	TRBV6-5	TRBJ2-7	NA	TGTGCCAGCATCCAAGGAACAGGGGGTAAGAACGAGCAGTACTTC	CASIQGTGGKNEQYF
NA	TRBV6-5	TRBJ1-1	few	TGTGCCAGCAGCCCCCCTCGAATCGGGAACACTGAAGCTTTCTTT	CASSPPRIGNTEAFF
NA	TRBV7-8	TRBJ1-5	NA	TGTGCCAGCAGCCCCGGGACGGGGGGGCAAAGCAATCAGCCCCAGCATTTT	CASSPGTGGQSNQPQHF
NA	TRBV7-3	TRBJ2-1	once	TGTGCCAGCAGCCCTTCTCGAGTTTCCTACAATGAGCAGTTCTTC	CASSPSRVSYNEQFF
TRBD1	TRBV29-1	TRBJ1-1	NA	TGCAGCGTTGAAGGTGGACAGGGGAACACTGAAGCTTTCTTT	CSVEGGQGNTEAFF
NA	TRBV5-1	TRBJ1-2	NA	TGCGCCAGCAGCTTGCAGACAGTGTATGGCTACACCTTC	CASSLQTVYGYTF
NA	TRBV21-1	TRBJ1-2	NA	TGTGCCAGCAGCAAATACAGGGGGATGTGCCTGTATGGCTACACCTTC	CASSKYRGMCLYGYTF
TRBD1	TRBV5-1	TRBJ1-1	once	TGCGCCAGCAGCCGGACAGGGGGGTCCACTGAAGCTTTCTTT	CASSRTGGSTEAFF